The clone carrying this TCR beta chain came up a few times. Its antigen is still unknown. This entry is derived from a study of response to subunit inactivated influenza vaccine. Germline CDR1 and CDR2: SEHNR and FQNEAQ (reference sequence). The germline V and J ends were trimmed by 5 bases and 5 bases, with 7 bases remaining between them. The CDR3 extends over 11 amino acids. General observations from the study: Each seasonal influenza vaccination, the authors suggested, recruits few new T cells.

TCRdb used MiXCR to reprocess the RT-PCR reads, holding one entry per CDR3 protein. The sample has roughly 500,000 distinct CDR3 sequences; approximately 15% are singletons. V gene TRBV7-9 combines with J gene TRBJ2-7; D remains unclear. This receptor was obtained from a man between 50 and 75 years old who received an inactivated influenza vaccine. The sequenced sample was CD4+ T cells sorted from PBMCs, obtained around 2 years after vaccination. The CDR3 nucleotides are TGTGCCAGCAGCAGATCCGACGAGCAGTACTTC. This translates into CASSRSDEQYF.